The 25 T cell receptor beta chains reported below all come from one sample, sequenced in a study. TCRdb fed the 5' RACE reads into MiXCR, producing one record per CDR3 protein. The table records tens of thousands of distinct CDR3 sequences, under 20% of them present only once. Sample: naive CD4+ T cells sorted from a lymph node. Specified subset: naive CD4+ T cells, CD4+CD45RA+CD25-. The receptor set was obtained from a female donor with breast cancer.

As concerns this clonotype: A single base separates this from a much larger clone, so it may be a read error. This chain uses TRBV25-1 with TRBJ1-2; D gene unclear. This CDR3 is 15 amino acids long. Trimming took 4 bases from V and 4 from J, leaving 16 bases between them. In germline, CDR1 is MGHDK, CDR2 SYGVNS. CDR3 nucleotides: TGTGCCAGCAGTGGGAAAGGCGAGATTATCTATGGCTACACCTTC. Its protein is CASSGKGEIIYGYTF.

This clonotype was recorded many times. V and J are TRBV6-1 and TRBJ1-1; 12 positions agree with TRBD1. The V segment lost 5 bases and the J segment 7 bases; nucleotides outside the gene matches: 5. Germline V lookup: CDR1 MNHNS, CDR2 SASEGT. The CDR3 totals 14 residues. The CDR3 DNA reads TGTGCCAGCAGTAGGGACAGGGGGCTTGGTGAAGCTTTCTTT. Residues: CASSRDRGLGEAFF.

The DNA of the CDR3 is TGTGCCAGCAGCCCCCTACTTGCAGGGTTTGTTCAGCCCCAGCATTTT. Translating it yields CASSPLLAGFVQPQHF. The chain links TRBV7-8 to TRBJ1-5; perhaps TRBD1 as D (5 bases). V was trimmed by 5 bases and J by 6 bases, leaving 20 bases between them. From germline, CDR1 is SGHVS and CDR2 FQNEAQ. The CDR3 spans 16 residues.

J is TRBJ2-5 and V is TRBV18; D gene ambiguous. Trimming shortened V by 4 bases and J by 3 bases, and 3 bases separated the two germline ends. The CDR3 runs to 11 residues. CDR1 and CDR2 from the germline V gene are KGHSH and LQKENI. The CDR3: CASSRKETQYF. Here the CDR3 DNA reads TGTGCCAGCTCACGGAAAGAGACCCAGTACTTC.

The chain is built from TRBV5-1 and TRBJ2-6; D possibly corresponds to TRBD1 (6 bases). V was clipped by 4 bases and J by 3 bases, with 14 bases between them. CDR3 length: 16 amino acids. Germline V lookup: CDR1 SGHRS, CDR2 YFSETQ. The DNA for the CDR3 is TGCGCCAGCAGCGGTAGACAGGCGTTTGGGGCCAACGTCCTGACTTTC. It translates to CASSGRQAFGANVLTF.

In this sample, this clonotype is medium-sized (0.01 to 0.1%). The chain uses TRBV6-5 and TRBJ1-5; 8 nucleotides align to TRBD1. V lost 6 bases and J lost 2; bases outside the gene matches: 3. Looked up from germline, CDR1 is MNHEY and CDR2 is SVGAGI. CDR3 length equals 14 residues. Here the CDR3 DNA reads TGTGCCAGCAGGCCAGGGGGCGGCAATCAGCCCCAGCATTTT. Translation: CASRPGGGNQPQHF.

The CDR3 region is CASSAWGNTEAFF. For the CDR3, the DNA is TGTGCCAGCAGCGCCTGGGGGAACACTGAAGCTTTCTTT. The chain links TRBV11-2 to TRBJ1-1, with D uncertain. The ends were cut back, 5 bases at V and 1 base at J, with 8 bases in the middle. The CDR3 is 13 residues long. Germline V gene lookup returns CDR1 SGHAT and CDR2 FQNNGV.

The gene calls are TRBV5-5 and TRBJ2-4; tentatively, D is TRBD1 or TRBD2 (5 bases each). CDR3 length: 13 amino acids. Germline CDR1 and CDR2: SGHKS and YYEKEE (reference sequence). V was cut by 4 bases and J by 3 bases, with 8 bases left in between. The CDR3 is CASSGTDKNIQYF. The CDR3 DNA sequence: TGTGCCAGCAGCGGGACGGACAAAAACATTCAGTACTTC.

The chain uses TRBV12-3 or TRBV12-4 and TRBJ1-5; weak D call: TRBD1 (5 bases). Trimming took 4 bases from V and 7 from J, leaving 14 bases between them. CDR3 length: 14 amino acids. The DNA for the CDR3 is TGTGCCAGCAGTTCTGGGGGAATCGACCAGCCCCAGCATTTT. Its protein is CASSSGGIDQPQHF.

Comments on this clonotype: A junction end diverges from the germline sequence, so it may reflect a read error. The chain is built from TRBV20-1 and TRBJ2-7, with D tentatively TRBD2 (6 bases). Germline CDR1 is DFQATT and CDR2 is SNEGSKA (reference sequence). The CDR3 extends over 11 amino acids. The CDR3 sequence: CSARIRRGWHF. CDR3 nucleotides: TGCAGTGCTAGAATTCGGAGGGGATGGCACTTC.

The chain has TRBV7-8 and TRBJ1-3; possible D gene TRBD1, 6 bases. Germline lookup yields CDR1 SGHVS and CDR2 FQNEAQ. The CDR3 spans 13 residues. V lost 5 bases and J 7 bases, leaving 12 bases between the germline ends. This chain's CDR3 is CASSTGIMNTIYF. DNA of the CDR3: TGTGCCAGCAGCACAGGGATTATGAACACCATATATTTT.

In this sample, this clonotype turned up a few times. The V gene is TRBV5-1, the J gene TRBJ2-1; D unresolved. The CDR3 loop spans 15 amino acids. Germline V lookup: CDR1 SGHRS, CDR2 YFSETQ. The ends were cut back, 0 bases at V and 2 bases at J, with 9 bases in the middle. The CDR3 nucleotides are TGCGCCAGCAGCTTGGAGGCAGGAGCCTACAATGAGCAGTTCTTC. Its translation is CASSLEAGAYNEQFF.

V gene TRBV3-1 combines with J gene TRBJ2-5; possibly TRBD1 for D (6 bases). The V gene's germline CDR1 is LGHDT and CDR2 YNNKEL (reference sequence). V was trimmed by 4 bases and J by 3 bases, leaving 12 bases between them. This CDR3 spans 14 amino acids. The CDR3 loop is CASSLIYREETQYF. For the CDR3, the DNA is TGTGCCAGCAGCCTGATTTACAGGGAAGAGACCCAGTACTTC.

In this sample, this clonotype turned up a few times. This chain joins TRBV10-3 and TRBJ2-5; D perhaps matches TRBD2 (6 bases). The CDR3 extends over 15 amino acids. CDR1 ENHRY and CDR2 SYGVKD come from the germline V gene. The V end was cut by 4 bases, the J end by 1 base, with 13 bases between. DNA for the CDR3: TGTGCCATCAGTGTCTTTAGCGGAGGCCAAGAGACCCAGTACTTC. It yields the protein CAISVFSGGQETQYF.

Comment on this clonotype: A much larger clone lies a single base off, so this may be a read error. V and J are TRBV5-1 and TRBJ2-2; D may be TRBD2 (5 bases). The germline gives CDR1 SGHRS, CDR2 YFSETQ. The CDR3 consists of 14 residues. The CDR3: CASSLDTNTGEQFF. CDR3 sequence (DNA): TGCGCCAGCAGCTTGGACACGAACACCGGGGAGCAGTTTTTT.

A word on this clonotype: A much more abundant neighbour one base away suggests this may be a read error. This chain links TRBV5-1 with TRBJ1-1; D is ambiguous. The CDR3 is 16 amino acids. The V and J ends lost 1 base and 0 bases respectively, with 13 bases between them. Per germline, CDR1 SGHRS and CDR2 YFSETQ. The CDR3 coding sequence is TGCGCCAGCAGCTTGACTTCACAGACTATGAACACTGAAGCTTTCTTT. Amino acids: CASSLTSQTMNTEAFF.

This clonotype was seen only a few times. The chain carries TRBV27 and TRBJ2-3, with D perhaps TRBD2 (5 bases). The germline V gene encodes CDR1 MNHEY and CDR2 SMNVEV (reference sequence). The CDR3 covers 14 residues. V shed 4 bases and J shed 0 bases, with 8 bases lying between them. CDR3: CASSSWTSTDTQYF. CDR3 coding DNA: TGTGCCAGCAGTTCCTGGACTAGCACAGATACGCAGTATTTT.

This chain joins TRBV7-8 and TRBJ1-1; 7 bases are shared with TRBD1. Germline CDR1 SGHVS, CDR2 FQNEAQ. Trimming removed 7 bases from V and 0 bases from J; junction bases left unmatched: 5. This CDR3 is built from 14 residues. CDR3 amino acids: CASKPGQMNTEAFF. Written as DNA, the CDR3 is TGTGCCAGCAAACCGGGACAGATGAACACTGAAGCTTTCTTT.

The chain couples TRBV7-3 to TRBJ2-3; D remains ambiguous. Germline V gene data show CDR1 as SGHTA and CDR2 as FQGTGA. The CDR3 is 14 residues long. The V and J ends lost 4 bases and 2 bases respectively, with 10 bases between them. CDR3 nucleotide sequence: TGTGCCAGCAGCTCCCAGTATAACACAGATACGCAGTATTTT. Its protein is CASSSQYNTDTQYF. Complete variable domain (other parts from reference TRBV7-3 and TRBJ2-3): GAGVSQTPSNKVTEKGKYVELRCDPISGHTALYWYRQSLGQGPEFLIYFQGTGAADDSGLPNDRFFAVRPEGSVSTLKIQRTERGDSAVYLCASSSQYNTDTQYFGPGTRLTVL.

This clonotype appeared a few times. This chain joins TRBV29-1 and TRBJ2-5; 7 nucleotides line up with TRBD2. Germline V gene sequence: CDR1 SQVTM, CDR2 ANQGSEA. V shed 6 bases and J 4 bases; nucleotides not matched to a gene: 5. There are 12 residues in the CDR3. CDR3 sequence (DNA): TGCAGCGTGAGTACTAGCGTAGAGACCCAGTACTTC. This gives the protein CSVSTSVETQYF.

This clonotype appeared a few times. The chain has TRBV5-5 and TRBJ2-7; D perhaps matches TRBD1 (6 bases). The germline V gene encodes CDR1 SGHKS and CDR2 YYEKEE (reference sequence). The CDR3 consists of 11 residues. Trimming cost V 4 bases and J 8 bases, with 10 bases left between them. The CDR3, as DNA: TGTGCCAGCAGCATCGGACAGAAGCAGTACTTC. Its protein product is CASSIGQKQYF.

The rearrangement links TRBV7-3 to TRBJ1-1, with D possibly TRBD1 on 6 matching bases. V lost 5 bases to trimming and J lost 8 bases, with 18 bases between them. Germline loops: CDR1 SGHTA, CDR2 FQGTGA. The CDR3 covers 14 residues. DNA for the CDR3: TGTGCCAGCAGCCCCGGCCGCGGGGGGACAGAAGCTTTCTTT. Translation gives CASSPGRGGTEAFF.

The chain combines TRBV20-1 with TRBJ2-7; the D is unclear. The ends were cut back, 3 bases at V and 0 bases at J, with 9 bases in the middle. CDR1 and CDR2 from the germline V gene are DFQATT and SNEGSKA (reference sequence). The CDR3 totals 13 residues. The CDR3 is CSASRPNSYEQYF. DNA of the CDR3: TGCAGTGCTAGCAGACCTAACTCCTACGAGCAGTACTTC.

A note on this clonotype: A much larger clone differs by one base, so this may be a read error. The chain uses TRBV7-2 and TRBJ1-2; D may be TRBD1 (5 bases). Germline V gene data show CDR1 as SGHTA and CDR2 as FQGNSA. The CDR3 covers 16 residues. Trimming shortened V by 5 bases and J by 4 bases, and 20 bases separated the two germline ends. CDR3 in amino acids: CASSAYRETVSYGYTF. DNA of the CDR3: TGTGCCAGCAGCGCCTACCGTGAGACAGTTTCCTATGGCTACACCTTC. The entire variable domain, with the rest obtained from reference TRBV7-2 and TRBJ1-2, is as follows: GAGVSQSPSNKVTEKGKDVELRCDPISGHTALYWYRQSLGQGLEFLIYFQGNSAPDKSGLPSDRFSAERTGGSVSTLTIQRTQQEDSAVYLCASSAYRETVSYGYTFGSGTRLTVV.

A note on this clonotype: One base away lies a much larger clone, so this may be a sequencing read error. The gene calls are TRBV5-1 and TRBJ2-7; tentatively, D is TRBD1 (6 bases). The germline V gene encodes CDR1 SGHRS and CDR2 YFSETQ. The CDR3 length is 13 residues. The CDR3 protein is CPSSARTAYEQYF. Written as DNA, the CDR3 is TGCCCCAGCAGCGCCCGGACAGCCTACGAGCAGTACTTC.